Listed here are 5 T cell receptor beta chains from one sample, sequenced in a study of shared clonotypes between healthy human individuals. Assay: immunoSEQ multiplex PCR; the TCRdb copy retains only in-frame clones and omits some. The table records some 2,000,000 clones, 85% to 95% of them present only once. The sequencing input was naive CD4+ T cells sorted from blood. The subset denotes: CD45RA+ positively selected. The receptor source for this set is a man between 18 and 29 years old in good health.

The chain combines TRBV7-3 with TRBJ2-2; 11 bases line up with TRBD2. Germline assignment: CDR1 SGHTA and CDR2 FQGTGA. This CDR3 comprises 16 residues. With V trimmed by 4 bases and J by 7 bases, 8 bases remained unmatched. This chain's CDR3 is CASSSRLAGGYGELFF. DNA for the CDR3: TGTGCCAGCAGCTCCCGCCTAGCGGGGGGCTACGGGGAGCTGTTTTTT.

Of note for this clone: Additional DNA sequences in this sample encode the identical CDR3. This chain joins TRBV7-9 and TRBJ2-7; either TRBD1 or TRBD2 may supply D (5 bases each). This CDR3 spans 13 amino acids. V was clipped by 3 bases and J by 3 bases, with 9 bases between them. CDR1 is SEHNR, CDR2 FQNEAQ, per germline (reference sequence). CDR3 sequence (DNA): TGTGCCAGCAGCTTGGGGACGAACTACGAGCAGTACTTC. Its translation is CASSLGTNYEQYF.

The genes are TRBV19 and TRBJ1-2; the match to TRBD1 covers 7 bases. With 5 bases clipped from V and 4 bases from J, the junction kept 13 bases outside the gene matches. This CDR3 is built from 16 residues. The germline V gene encodes CDR1 LNHDA and CDR2 SQIVND (reference sequence). The CDR3 bases are TGTGCCAGTAGTCCGAGAGGGACAGCCCACCTCTATGGCTACACCTTC. Protein sequence: CASSPRGTAHLYGYTF.

The chain joins TRBV7-2 to TRBJ2-3, with 10 bases fitting TRBD2. CDR3 length: 16 residues. Germline CDR1 reads SGHTA; CDR2 reads FQGNSA. With 4 bases clipped from V and 1 base from J, the junction kept 5 bases outside the gene matches. The CDR3 region is CASSSFTSGGTDTQYF. In DNA form, the CDR3 reads TGTGCCAGCAGCTCATTTACTAGCGGGGGCACAGATACGCAGTATTTT.

The V gene is TRBV30, the J gene TRBJ1-2; D gene uncertain. Deletions cut 4 bases from V and 8 bases from J, with 17 bases between. CDR1 is GTSNPN, CDR2 SVGIG, per germline (reference sequence). The CDR3 extends over 13 amino acids. CDR3 sequence: CAWTIYPAEGYTF. The CDR3 nucleotides read TGTGCCTGGACAATTTACCCTGCAGAGGGCTACACCTTC.